These 15 T cell receptor beta chains share one sample of origin, sequenced in a study of immune characterization of retroperitoneal liposarcoma (dated by TCRdb to between 2018 and 2020). Receptor amplification or capture employed PCR. Sequencing relied on a NextSeq 500. The public reads were reanalyzed by TCRdb: fastp trimming at Q25, MiXCR alignment, in-frame beta chains only. Each entry is one CDR3 protein sequence, shown with its most common DNA and genes. Across this sample there are 3,000 or so distinct CDR3 sequences, with approximately 50% seen only once. The ten largest clones capture around 54% of the sample. The source material was tumor tissue. Receptors originate from a male donor with retroperitoneal liposarcoma.

CDR3 sequence: CASSPLGRTNTEAFF. CDR3 DNA: TGTGCCAGCAGTCCCTTGGGGCGGACGAACACTGAAGCTTTCTTT. The genes are TRBV27 and TRBJ1-1, with a tentative D call TRBD1 (5 bases). The V end lost 5 bases, the J end lost 1 base, and 14 bases lay between the germline ends. This CDR3 has 15 amino acids. CDR1 and CDR2 from the germline V gene are MNHEY and SMNVEV (reference sequence).

This rearrangement joins TRBV6-1 to TRBJ2-1, with 14 bases matching TRBD2. The germline gives CDR1 MNHNS, CDR2 SASEGT. V trimming: 5 bases; J trimming: 3 bases; junction bases outside the gene matches: 6. This CDR3 has 17 residues. CDR3 bases: TGTGCCAGCAGTTACCCGGGACTAGCGGGAGACTACAATGAGCAGTTCTTC. This codes for CASSYPGLAGDYNEQFF.

The chain combines TRBV12-3 or TRBV12-4 with TRBJ2-5; 8 nucleotides align to TRBD1. Judging by the DNA end, TRBJ2-7 fits better; the J call may be wrong. The CDR3 consists of 13 residues. CDR3 loop: CASSTPDRAEQYF. As DNA, the CDR3 is TGTGCCAGCAGTACACCGGACAGGGCCGAGCAGTACTTC.

This clonotype was counted only a few times. The rearrangement joins TRBV11-1 to TRBJ2-5; 8 nucleotides match TRBD2. Per the germline V gene, CDR1 is SGHAT and CDR2 is FQDESV (reference sequence). The CDR3 has 15 residues. The V gene end was trimmed by 1 base and the J gene end by 1 base; junction bases not matched to a gene: 2. The CDR3, as DNA: TGTGCCAGCAGCTTAGAACTAGCGGCCCAAGAGACCCAGTACTTC. As protein: CASSLELAAQETQYF.

The V gene is TRBV6-5, the J gene TRBJ2-3; no clear D. The closer fit of TRBJ2-1 to the DNA end suggests the J call may be wrong. Per germline, CDR1 MNHEY and CDR2 SVGAGI. This CDR3 comprises 15 residues. DNA for the CDR3: TGTGCCAGCAGACAGACCAATTTCCCTTCCTACGAGCAGTTCTTC. Translated, it gives CASRQTNFPSYEQFF.

V usage is TRBV12-3 or TRBV12-4 and J usage is TRBJ2-1, with a possible D match to TRBD2 (6 bases). The CDR3 is made up of 13 amino acids. V was clipped by 0 bases and J by 8 bases, with 8 bases between them. The chain's CDR3 is CASSLAGGDEQFF. CDR3 bases: TGTGCCAGCAGTTTAGCCGGCGGGGATGAGCAGTTCTTC.

The V call is TRBV27, the J call TRBJ2-2; tentatively, D is TRBD2 (5 bases). Germline values: CDR1 MNHEY, CDR2 SMNVEV (reference sequence). The CDR3 loop spans 14 amino acids. V lost 2 bases, J lost 4 bases, and 8 bases lay in between. CDR3 sequence: CASSLSGGTGELFF. CDR3 nucleotide sequence: TGTGCCAGCAGTTTAAGTGGAGGCACCGGGGAGCTGTTTTTT.

The genes are TRBV7-6 and TRBJ2-1, with unresolved D. Trimming shortened V by 2 bases and J by 0 bases, and 11 bases separated the two germline ends. The CDR3 has 16 residues. The V gene's germline CDR1 is SGHVS and CDR2 FNYEAQ. The CDR3 spells CASSLTGESSYNEQFF. The CDR3 bases are TGTGCCAGCAGCTTAACGGGTGAGAGCTCCTACAATGAGCAGTTCTTC.

This clonotype is classed as medium-sized. The chain links TRBV7-2 to TRBJ2-1; no firm D call. Matching the DNA end better, TRBJ2-7 makes the J call doubtful. The CDR3 has 13 residues. From germline, CDR1 is SGHTA and CDR2 FQGNSA. In DNA form, the CDR3 reads TGTGCCAGCAGCCATTATAACTACAATGAGCAGTACTTC. Protein: CASSHYNYNEQYF.

This clonotype has just a few counts. The V gene is TRBV6-1, the J gene TRBJ2-1, with D hard to call. This CDR3 is 15 amino acids long. Germline V lookup: CDR1 MNHNS, CDR2 SASEGT. Trimming cost V 4 bases and J 0 bases, with 10 bases left between them. Written as DNA, the CDR3 is TGTGCCAGCAGTGGAGGACGGATCTCCTACAATGAGCAGTTCTTC. It codes for CASSGGRISYNEQFF.

The V gene is TRBV6-8, the J gene TRBJ2-5; the match to TRBD2 covers 7 bases. CDR1 and CDR2 (germline): MNHGY, SAAAGT. With V trimmed by 9 bases and J by 3 bases, 7 bases remained unmatched. CDR3 length: 13 residues. CDR3 protein: CASGEGRKETQYF. The CDR3, as DNA: TGTGCCAGTGGGGAGGGACGGAAAGAGACCCAGTACTTC.

The CDR3 loop is CASSVETSGGQDTQYF. The CDR3 DNA reads TGTGCCAGCAGTGTCGAGACTAGCGGGGGGCAAGATACGCAGTATTTT. The chain recombines TRBV2 with TRBJ2-3; 13 positions agree with TRBD2. This CDR3 contains 16 residues. Germline V gene sequence: CDR1 SNHLY, CDR2 FYNNEI. Germline trimming cut 4 bases from V and 5 bases from J; bases unmatched to any gene: 6. Using reference TRBV2 and TRBJ2-3 for the parts outside the CDR3, the full variable domain is EPEVTQTPSHQVTQMGQEVILRCVPISNHLYFYWYRQILGQKVEFLVSFYNNEISEKSEIFDDQFSVERPDGSNFTLKIRSTKLEDSAMYFCASSVETSGGQDTQYFGPGTRLTVL.

V is TRBV6-1 and J is TRBJ1-3; D not resolved. The CDR3 extends over 14 amino acids. Germline CDR1 reads MNHNS; CDR2 reads SASEGT. V dropped 6 bases and J dropped 5 bases, with 14 bases sitting between them. CDR3 sequence reads: CASRTQSTRNTIYF. The CDR3 nucleotides are TGTGCCAGCAGAACACAGAGTACTCGAAACACCATATATTTT.

By share, this clonotype ranks as medium-sized. The chain uses TRBV7-2 and TRBJ2-1; 9 bases agree with TRBD2. The end of the DNA aligns better with TRBJ2-7, so the J call may be wrong. Per the germline V gene, CDR1 is SGHTA and CDR2 is FQGNSA. The CDR3 length is 17 residues. CDR3 sequence reads: CASSLVSLAGSSYEQYF. The CDR3 DNA sequence: TGTGCCAGCAGCTTAGTCTCTCTAGCGGGAAGCTCCTACGAGCAGTACTTC.

The CDR3 DNA follows: TGTGCCAGCAGCTTCCCAGCCACCGGGGGGGAGCAGTTCTTC. This translates into CASSFPATGGEQFF. The rearrangement uses TRBV11-3 and TRBJ2-1, with 7 bases aligning to TRBD2. The CDR3 extends over 14 amino acids. The germline V gene encodes CDR1 SGHNT and CDR2 YENEEA. The V and J ends lost 3 bases and 10 bases, in that order; junction bases with no gene match: 9.